This T cell receptor beta chain comes out of a study of blood T cell repertoires in COVID-19. Per the original methods: Cell counts per sample came from amplifying reference gene primers. Some clones are missing from TCRdb's copy, which holds only in-frame ones; the method was immunoSEQ multiplex PCR. The V and J calls and clone size come from that table; D and trimming were worked out from the DNA. The sample holds 200,000 to 250,000 clones; 80% to 90% are singletons and the top ten take 7.5% to 8%. Germline V gives CDR1 KGHSH, CDR2 LQKENI. This CDR3 is 15 amino acids long. J gave up 0 bases and V 3 bases, and 4 bases lay outside the gene matches.

The sequenced material came from peripheral blood. The TCR originated in a woman of 80 years or more with COVID-19, enrolled during active disease. This chain connects TRBV18 to TRBJ2-7; 8 nucleotides agree with TRBD1. CDR3 in DNA: TGTGCCAGCTCACCGACGGGACAGGACTCCTACGAGCAGTACTTC. This gives the protein CASSPTGQDSYEQYF.